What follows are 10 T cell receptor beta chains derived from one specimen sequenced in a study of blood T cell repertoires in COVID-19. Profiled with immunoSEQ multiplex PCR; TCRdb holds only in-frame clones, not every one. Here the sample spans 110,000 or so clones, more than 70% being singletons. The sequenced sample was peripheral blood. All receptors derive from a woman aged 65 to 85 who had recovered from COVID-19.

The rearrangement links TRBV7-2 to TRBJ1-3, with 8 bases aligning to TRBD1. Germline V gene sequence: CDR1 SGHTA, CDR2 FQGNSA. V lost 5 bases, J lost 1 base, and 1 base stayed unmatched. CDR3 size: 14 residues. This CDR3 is CASSRTGSGNTIYF. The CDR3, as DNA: TGTGCCAGCAGCCGGACAGGGTCTGGAAACACCATATATTTT.

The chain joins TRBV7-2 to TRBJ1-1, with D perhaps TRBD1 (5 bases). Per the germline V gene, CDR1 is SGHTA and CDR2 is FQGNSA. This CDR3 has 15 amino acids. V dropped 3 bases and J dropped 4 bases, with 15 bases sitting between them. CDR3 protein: CASSLVSGSGTEAFF. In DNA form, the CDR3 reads TGTGCCAGCAGCTTGGTATCAGGGTCGGGCACTGAAGCTTTCTTT. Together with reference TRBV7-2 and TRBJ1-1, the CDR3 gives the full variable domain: GAGVSQSPSNKVTEKGKDVELRCDPISGHTALYWYRQSLGQGLEFLIYFQGNSAPDKSGLPSDRFSAERTGGSVSTLTIQRTQQEDSAVYLCASSLVSGSGTEAFFGQGTRLTVV.

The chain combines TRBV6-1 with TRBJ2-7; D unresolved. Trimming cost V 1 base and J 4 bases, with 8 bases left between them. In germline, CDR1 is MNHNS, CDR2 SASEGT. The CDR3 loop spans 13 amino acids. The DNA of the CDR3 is TGTGCCAGCAGTGAAGGTCTCCCTTACGAGCAGTACTTC. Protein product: CASSEGLPYEQYF.

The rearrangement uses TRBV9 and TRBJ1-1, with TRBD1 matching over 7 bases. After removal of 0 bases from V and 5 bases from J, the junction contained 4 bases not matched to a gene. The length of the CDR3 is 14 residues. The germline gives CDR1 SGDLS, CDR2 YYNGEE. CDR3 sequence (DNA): TGTGCCAGCAGCGTAGGGCAGGGGGTTACTGAAGCTTTCTTT. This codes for CASSVGQGVTEAFF.

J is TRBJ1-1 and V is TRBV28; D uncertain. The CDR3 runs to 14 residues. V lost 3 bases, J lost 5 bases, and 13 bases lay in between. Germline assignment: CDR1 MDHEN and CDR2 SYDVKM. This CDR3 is CASSLWGGKTEAFF. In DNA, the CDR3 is TGTGCCAGCAGTTTGTGGGGAGGAAAAACTGAAGCTTTCTTT.

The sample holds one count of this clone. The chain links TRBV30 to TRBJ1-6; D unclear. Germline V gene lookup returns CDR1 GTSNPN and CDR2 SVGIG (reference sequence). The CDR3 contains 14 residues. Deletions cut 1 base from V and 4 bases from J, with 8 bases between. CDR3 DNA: TGTGCCTGGAGTGGGGCAGTTTATAATTCACCCCTCCACTTT. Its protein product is CAWSGAVYNSPLHF.

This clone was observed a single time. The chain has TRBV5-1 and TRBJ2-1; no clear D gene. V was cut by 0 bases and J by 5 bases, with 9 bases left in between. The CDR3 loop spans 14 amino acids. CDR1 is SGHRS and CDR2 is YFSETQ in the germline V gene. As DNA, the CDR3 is TGCGCCAGCAGCTTGGCCCCGGAGAACAATGAGCAGTTCTTC. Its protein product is CASSLAPENNEQFF. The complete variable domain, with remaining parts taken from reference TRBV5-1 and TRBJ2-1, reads KAGVTQTPRYLIKTRGQQVTLSCSPISGHRSVSWYQQTPGQGLQFLFEYFSETQRNKGNFPGRFSGRQFSNSRSEMNVSTLELGDSALYLCASSLAPENNEQFFGPGTRLTVL.

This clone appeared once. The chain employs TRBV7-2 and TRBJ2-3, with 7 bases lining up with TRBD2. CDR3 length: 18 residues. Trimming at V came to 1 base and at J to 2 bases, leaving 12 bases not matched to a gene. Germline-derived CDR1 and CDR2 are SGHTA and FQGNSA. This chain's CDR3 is CASSLGVVAGNPTDTQYF. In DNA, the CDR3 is TGTGCCAGCAGCTTAGGGGTCGTAGCGGGTAACCCCACAGATACGCAGTATTTT.

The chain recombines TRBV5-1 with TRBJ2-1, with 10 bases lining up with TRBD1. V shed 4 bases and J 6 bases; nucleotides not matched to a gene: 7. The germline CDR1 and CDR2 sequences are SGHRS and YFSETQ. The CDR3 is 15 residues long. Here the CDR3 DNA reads TGCGCCAGCAGCACCTGGGACAGGGGAGGCAATGAGCAGTTCTTC. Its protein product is CASSTWDRGGNEQFF.

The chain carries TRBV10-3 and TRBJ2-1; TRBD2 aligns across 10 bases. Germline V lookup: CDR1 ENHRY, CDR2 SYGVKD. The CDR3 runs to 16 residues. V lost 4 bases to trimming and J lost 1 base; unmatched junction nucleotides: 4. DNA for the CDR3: TGTGCCATCAGTGGGGCTAGCGGGAGTTCCTACAATGAGCAGTTCTTC. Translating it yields CAISGASGSSYNEQFF.